Described below is a single TCR beta chain sequence and its context. TCRdb's table, derived via immunoSEQ multiplex PCR, lists solely in-frame clones and lacks some. This table has about 160,000 clones, 80% to 95% appearing once. This entry comes from a study of blood T cell repertoires in COVID-19. Across the whole study: The analysed material was cDNA or gDNA that came from T cells, B-cell-depleted T cells, or PBMCs.

Germline V gene data show CDR1 as LNHDA and CDR2 as SQIVND (reference sequence). The CDR3 length is 14 residues. Trimming removed 5 bases at V and 2 bases at J, with 12 bases between. The material sequenced was peripheral blood. The chain has TRBV19 and TRBJ1-1; D is perhaps TRBD1 (5 bases). This receptor was identified in a man younger than 40 with COVID-19, enrolled during active disease. CDR3 nucleotides: TGTGCCAGTAGTTTTCAGGGTATCAACACTGAAGCTTTCTTT. This codes for CASSFQGINTEAFF.